The 16 T cell receptor beta chains below come from one sample, sequenced in a study of regulatory T cells in long-lasting Graves disease. The TCR beta library used iRepertoire HTBI primers with Arm-PCR amplification of CDR3. TCRdb re-derived calls from the multiplex PCR reads in MiXCR, one entry per CDR3 protein. This table has 350,000 to 500,000 distinct CDR3 sequences, roughly a fifth appearing once. Time point: persistent/refractory GD, antithyroid drugs over 5 years with positive TRAb. With RNA extracted from PBMCs as input, the TCR library was made. The specimen was peripheral blood mononuclear cells (PBMCs), collected when the disease was refractory, from a patient treated with antithyroid drugs. The receptor source for this set is a female donor with Graves disease.

The table lists this clonotype with many counts. The rearrangement uses TRBV27 and TRBJ1-2, with D possibly TRBD1 on 6 matching bases. V lost 4 bases to trimming and J lost 7 bases, with 16 bases between them. Germline V gene lookup returns CDR1 MNHEY and CDR2 SMNVEV (reference sequence). This CDR3 is 14 amino acids long. CDR3 in amino acids: CASSWLQGRGGYTF. CDR3 nucleotide sequence: TGTGCCAGCAGTTGGCTCCAGGGGAGAGGTGGCTACACCTTC.

As DNA, the CDR3 is TGTGCCAGCAGTAGGGCCGCTACACAAGAGACCCAGTACTTC. Translating gives CASSRAATQETQYF. The chain combines TRBV4-2 with TRBJ2-5, with D hard to call. The V end was cut by 6 bases, the J end by 2 bases, with 13 bases between. This CDR3 has 14 residues. Germline CDR1 LGHNA, CDR2 YNFKEQ.

Concerning this clonotype itself: Just one base apart from a much larger clone, this may be a read error. The V gene is TRBV6-1, the J gene TRBJ1-5; no definite D call. The CDR3 loop spans 16 amino acids. CDR1 is MNHNS and CDR2 is SASEGT in the germline V gene. Trimming took off 1 base at V and 2 bases at J, with 12 bases between the two ends. The CDR3 bases are TGTGCCAGCAGTGAAGTAGGGTCTTCGGGCAATCAGCCCCAGCATTTT. Its protein product is CASSEVGSSGNQPQHF.

This clonotype occurred many times. The genes are TRBV11-2 and TRBJ1-2; 8 bases are a match to TRBD1. The V and J ends lost 2 bases and 1 base, in that order; junction bases with no gene match: 9. CDR1 is SGHAT, CDR2 FQNNGV, per germline. The CDR3 has 17 amino acids. In DNA, the CDR3 is TGTGCCAGCAGCTTAAATCCAGGGACAGGACGTAACTATGGCTACACCTTC. It specifies CASSLNPGTGRNYGYTF.

In regard to this clonotype: This could be a read error, since a much larger clone is one nucleotide away. The chain uses TRBV20-1 and TRBJ2-7; D is unresolved. The CDR3 is 13 amino acids. V shed 1 base and J shed 1 base, with 8 bases lying between them. Germline loops: CDR1 DFQATT, CDR2 SNEGSKA (reference sequence). As DNA, the CDR3 is TGCAGTGCTAGAGGTAGTTATTCCTACGAGCAGTACTTC. It specifies CSARGSYSYEQYF.

The rearrangement links TRBV28 to TRBJ1-5; D possibly corresponds to TRBD1 (5 bases). V was pared by 5 bases and J by 7 bases, with 15 bases between. The CDR3 consists of 14 residues. CDR1 and CDR2 (germline): MDHEN, SYDVKM. CDR3 loop: CASSPGGDLQPQHF. As DNA, the CDR3 is TGTGCCAGCAGTCCGGGGGGGGACTTACAGCCCCAGCATTTT.

This clonotype was counted at least ten times. The V call is TRBV19, the J call TRBJ1-1; 7 nucleotides line up with TRBD1. The CDR3 length is 15 residues. V dropped 3 bases and J dropped 1; count of bases not matched to a gene: 5. Germline assignment: CDR1 LNHDA and CDR2 SQIVND (reference sequence). Here the CDR3 reads CASSIMRGQNTEAFF. The DNA for the CDR3 is TGTGCCAGTAGTATCATGAGGGGGCAGAACACTGAAGCTTTCTTT.

This clonotype was detected many times. V and J are TRBV20-1 and TRBJ2-2, with D maybe TRBD1 (5 bases). Trimming removed 5 bases from V and 2 bases from J, with 12 bases in between. Germline V gene sequence: CDR1 DFQATT, CDR2 SNEGSKA (reference sequence). CDR3 size: 14 residues. The CDR3 DNA reads TGCAGTGCTGGTCGGACACGTAACACCGGGGAGCTGTTTTTT. It specifies CSAGRTRNTGELFF.

This clonotype has a count of ten or more. This rearrangement joins TRBV28 to TRBJ2-5; D unresolved. CDR1 is MDHEN and CDR2 is SYDVKM in the germline V gene. The V end was cut by 8 bases, the J end by 2 bases, with 9 bases between. This CDR3 is built from 12 residues. This CDR3 reads CASLAEQETQYF. The CDR3 DNA reads TGTGCCAGCCTTGCGGAGCAAGAGACCCAGTACTTC.

This chain uses TRBV5-1 with TRBJ2-7; TRBD2 might be the D (5 bases). The CDR3 is 16 amino acids. Germline CDR1 and CDR2: SGHRS and YFSETQ. Trimming cost V 0 bases and J 6 bases, with 19 bases left between them. Here the CDR3 reads CASSLDAAAMVGEQYF. The DNA for the CDR3 is TGCGCCAGCAGCTTGGACGCAGCGGCGATGGTGGGCGAGCAGTACTTC.

A few counts support this clonotype. The chain couples TRBV5-5 to TRBJ1-5; maybe TRBD1 (6 bases). V was shortened by 0 bases and J by 7 bases, with 11 bases between the two germline ends. Germline V gene lookup returns CDR1 SGHKS and CDR2 YYEKEE (reference sequence). The CDR3 is 14 residues long. The CDR3 region has the DNA TGTGCCAGCAGCTTGGGTTTGGGGGCACAGCCCCAGCATTTT. Translated: CASSLGLGAQPQHF. Variable domain in full (rest from reference TRBV5-5 and TRBJ1-5): DAGVTQSPTHLIKTRGQQVTLRCSPISGHKSVSWYQQVLGQGPQFIFQYYEKEERGRGNFPDRFSARQFPNYSSELNVNALLLGDSALYLCASSLGLGAQPQHFGDGTRLSIL.

This chain joins TRBV6-4 and TRBJ2-7, with D uncertain. Germline values: CDR1 MRHNA, CDR2 SNTAGT. The germline V and J ends were trimmed by 8 bases and 5 bases, with 4 bases remaining between them. The CDR3 spans 9 residues. In nucleotides, the CDR3 is TGTGCCAGCCGGCACGAGCAGTACTTC. It translates to CASRHEQYF.

The table lists this clonotype with many counts. The J gene is TRBJ1-1, the V gene TRBV20-1; unclear D gene. The CDR3 consists of 12 residues. The germline V gene has CDR1 DFQATT and CDR2 SNEGSKA (reference sequence). Trimming took 6 bases from V and 2 from J, leaving 10 bases between them. Here the CDR3 DNA reads TGCAGTGCAGAGACATACAACACTGAAGCTTTCTTT. Encoded protein: CSAETYNTEAFF.

The V call is TRBV20-1, the J call TRBJ1-5; a weak D match, TRBD1 (6 bases). V was pared by 6 bases and J by 0 bases, with 15 bases between. Per germline, CDR1 DFQATT and CDR2 SNEGSKA (reference sequence). This CDR3 comprises 15 residues. The CDR3 spells CSAGGAGASNQPQHF. In DNA, the CDR3 is TGCAGTGCGGGGGGGGCAGGGGCTAGCAATCAGCCCCAGCATTTT.

This clonotype showed up many times. The chain joins TRBV5-1 to TRBJ2-7, with 12 bases matching TRBD2. Germline V lookup: CDR1 SGHRS, CDR2 YFSETQ. After removal of 4 bases from V and 0 bases from J, the junction contained 5 bases not matched to a gene. The CDR3 length is 16 residues. Written as DNA, the CDR3 is TGCGCCAGCAGCGAACCGACTAGCGGGAGCTCCTACGAGCAGTACTTC. Translated, it gives CASSEPTSGSSYEQYF.

This clonotype appeared a few times. V and J are TRBV20-1 and TRBJ2-7; tentatively, D is TRBD2 (6 bases). The V gene lost 0 bases and the J gene lost 4 bases, with 19 bases spanning the gap. This CDR3 has 16 amino acids. CDR1 is DFQATT, CDR2 SNEGSKA, per germline (reference sequence). CDR3 nucleotide sequence: TGCAGTGCTAGAGATGAAGGGCGGGAAGCTTGGTACGAGCAGTACTTC. Its protein product is CSARDEGREAWYEQYF.